The 30 T cell receptor beta chains below all came from one sample that was sequenced in a study of regulatory T cells in long-lasting Graves disease. Libraries of TCR beta came from iRepertoire HTBI primers plus Arm-PCR of CDR3 regions. TCRdb passed the multiplex PCR reads through MiXCR, listing each CDR3 protein once. The sample gives approximately 270,000 distinct CDR3 sequences, about 17% of which show up once; about 15% is in the top ten. Noted time point: newly diagnosed GD, antithyroid drugs for less than 3 months. The TCR library was prepared using RNA isolated from PBMCs. The data also belong to a second study, concerning T cells in Graves' hyperthyroidism and ophthalmopathy.

The material sequenced was peripheral blood mononuclear cells (PBMCs), taken at new diagnosis, from a patient treated with antithyroid drugs. These TCRs come from a woman aged 25 to 45 with Graves disease.

This clonotype has ten or more counts. The J gene is TRBJ2-3, the V gene TRBV12-3 or TRBV12-4; 8 positions agree with TRBD1. The CDR3 has 14 residues. J was trimmed by 8 bases and V by 4 bases; bases with no gene match: 8. The CDR3 spells CASSYGQGELTQYF. The CDR3 bases are TGTGCCAGCAGTTATGGACAGGGCGAACTTACGCAGTATTTT.

This clonotype appeared many times. J is TRBJ2-5 and V is TRBV10-2; tentative D call: TRBD2 (5 bases). V lost 2 bases and J 5 bases, leaving 12 bases between the germline ends. Germline V gene sequence: CDR1 WSHSY, CDR2 SAAADI. There are 14 residues in the CDR3. This chain's CDR3 is CASSESQGGETQYF. DNA for the CDR3: TGCGCCAGCAGTGAGAGTCAAGGCGGGGAGACCCAGTACTTC.

This clonotype has ten or more counts. This sequence joins TRBV4-2 and TRBJ2-3, with no clear D. V lost 1 base to trimming and J lost 6 bases, with 14 bases between them. The CDR3 length is 15 residues. CDR1 is LGHNA and CDR2 is YNFKEQ in the germline V gene. Written as DNA, the CDR3 is TGTGCCAGCAGCCAAGTTGAGTTGGCCCCGGATACGCAGTATTTT. This encodes CASSQVELAPDTQYF.

This clonotype was counted ten times or more. This chain links TRBV6-2 or TRBV6-3 with TRBJ2-7; maybe TRBD1 (6 bases). The CDR3 has 16 amino acids. The germline V and J ends were trimmed by 2 bases and 0 bases, with 14 bases remaining between them. Germline V gene data show CDR1 as MNHEY and CDR2 as SVGEGT. As DNA, the CDR3 is TGTGCCAGCAGTTACACCCCAGGGGAAAACTCCTACGAGCAGTACTTC. Its protein is CASSYTPGENSYEQYF.

The V gene is TRBV7-9, the J gene TRBJ1-1, with unresolved D. The germline V gene has CDR1 SEHNR and CDR2 FQNEAQ (reference sequence). Trimming stripped 0 bases from V and 2 bases from J, with 16 bases between. CDR3 size: 17 residues. The CDR3 loop is CASSLAVAVRGNTEAFF. DNA of the CDR3: TGTGCCAGCAGCTTAGCGGTAGCGGTTAGAGGTAACACTGAAGCTTTCTTT. The entire variable domain, with the rest obtained from reference TRBV7-9 and TRBJ1-1, is as follows: DTGVSQNPRHKITKRGQNVTFRCDPISEHNRLYWYRQTLGQGPEFLTYFQNEAQLEKSRLLSDRFSAERPKGSFSTLEIQRTEQGDSAMYLCASSLAVAVRGNTEAFFGQGTRLTVV.

Notes on this clonotype: It differs at one base from a far larger clone, so likely a read error. The chain joins TRBV6-5 to TRBJ2-7; 9 bases are shared with TRBD1. Germline CDR1 and CDR2: MNHEY and SVGAGI. The CDR3 loop spans 15 amino acids. J lost 3 bases, V lost 7 bases, and 10 bases had no gene match. The CDR3 sequence is CASNSSGTGLYEQYF. The DNA for the CDR3 is TGTGCCAGCAACTCGTCCGGGACAGGGCTCTACGAGCAGTACTTC.

This clonotype has a handful of counts. Since a much larger clone is just one base distant, this may be a read error. The rearrangement links TRBV29-1 to TRBJ1-1; D gene uncertain. V was pared by 4 bases and J by 1 base, with 10 bases between. CDR1 and CDR2 from the germline V gene are SQVTM and ANQGSEA. The CDR3 is 13 residues long. DNA of the CDR3: TGCAGCGTTGGACGCATGGCGAACACTGAAGCTTTCTTT. This gives the protein CSVGRMANTEAFF. The full variable domain, in which reference TRBV29-1 and TRBJ1-1 provide the parts outside the CDR3, is SAVISQKPSRDICQRGTSLTIQCQVDSQVTMMFWYRQQPGQSLTLIATANQGSEATYESGFVIDKFPISRPNLTFSTLTVSNMSPEDSSIYLCSVGRMANTEAFFGQGTRLTVV.

This clonotype was recorded many times. This chain links TRBV6-1 with TRBJ2-5; no firm D call. The V gene lost 8 bases and the J gene lost 3 bases, with 13 bases spanning the gap. Germline assignment: CDR1 MNHNS and CDR2 SASEGT. This CDR3 comprises 13 residues. CDR3 in DNA: TGTGCCAGCGAATATCCGGGTAAAGAGACCCAGTACTTC. This codes for CASEYPGKETQYF.

In this sample, this clonotype turned up many times. This chain uses TRBV20-1 with TRBJ2-7, with no clear D. The CDR3 is made up of 14 amino acids. Trimming took off 0 bases at V and 5 bases at J, with 14 bases between the two ends. CDR1 is DFQATT, CDR2 SNEGSKA, per germline (reference sequence). CDR3 sequence: CSARDRSGPHEQYF. The DNA for the CDR3 is TGCAGTGCTAGAGATCGGTCAGGTCCCCACGAGCAGTACTTC.

The genes are TRBV20-1 and TRBJ2-7; tentatively, D is TRBD2 (5 bases). Looked up from germline, CDR1 is DFQATT and CDR2 is SNEGSKA (reference sequence). This CDR3 spans 13 amino acids. Trimming removed 6 bases from V and 6 bases from J, with 18 bases in between. In nucleotides, the CDR3 is TGCAGTGCCCTGGACTCGGCCGCTGGCGAGCAGTACTTC. Protein sequence: CSALDSAAGEQYF.

In its sample, this clonotype was seen many times. The chain recombines TRBV15 with TRBJ2-3; D is possibly TRBD2 (6 bases). The CDR3 runs 17 residues. V dropped 0 bases and J dropped 3 bases, with 16 bases sitting between them. CDR1 LNHNV and CDR2 YYDKDF come from the germline V gene (reference sequence). For the CDR3, the DNA is TGTGCCACCAGCAGAGAGCAACCCGGGGGTTTGACAGATACGCAGTATTTT. Translated, it gives CATSREQPGGLTDTQYF. The full variable domain, completed using reference TRBV15 and TRBJ2-3, is DAMVIQNPRYQVTQFGKPVTLSCSQTLNHNVMYWYQQKSSQAPKLLFHYYDKDFNNEADTPDNFQSRRPNTSFCFLDIRSPGLGDTAMYLCATSREQPGGLTDTQYFGPGTRLTVL.

The chain links TRBV4-2 to TRBJ2-5; 8 bases map to TRBD1. J gave up 5 bases and V 6 bases, and 11 bases lay outside the gene matches. Germline-derived CDR1 and CDR2 are LGHNA and YNFKEQ. The CDR3 runs 15 residues. CDR3 sequence reads: CASSQFQGAKETQYF. For the CDR3, the DNA is TGTGCCAGCAGTCAGTTTCAGGGGGCCAAGGAGACCCAGTACTTC.

This clonotype was counted ten times or more. A junction boundary mismatches the germline segment, possibly from a read error. The chain links TRBV5-1 to TRBJ1-1; possible D gene TRBD1, 5 bases. Germline CDR1 and CDR2: SGHRS and YFSETQ. This CDR3 contains 13 residues. The CDR3 DNA is TGTGCCAGCAGCTTGAAACGGGACTTTGAAGCTTTCTTT. Residues: CASSLKRDFEAFF.

This clonotype came up many times. This chain uses TRBV4-1 with TRBJ1-1, with D perhaps matching TRBD1 (6 bases). Germline CDR1 and CDR2: MGHRA and YSYEKL. There are 15 residues in the CDR3. V was trimmed by 1 base and J by 3 bases, leaving 12 bases between them. The CDR3 bases are TGCGCCAGCAGCCAAGTCGGCACAGGGTACACTGAAGCTTTCTTT. Protein sequence: CASSQVGTGYTEAFF.

This clonotype was recorded a few times. One end of the junction is discordant with germline, which a read error may explain. The chain carries TRBV12-3 or TRBV12-4 and TRBJ2-1; 7 nucleotides agree with TRBD1. This CDR3 has 12 residues. The CDR3 coding sequence is TGTACCAGCAGCTCAGGGGGCAATGAGCAGTTCTTC. Residues: CTSSSGGNEQFF.

The rearrangement links TRBV20-1 to TRBJ2-3, with 16 nucleotides matching TRBD2. The CDR3 is made up of 17 amino acids. J lost 2 bases, V lost 6 bases, and 8 bases had no gene match. The germline CDR1 and CDR2 sequences are DFQATT and SNEGSKA (reference sequence). The CDR3 bases are TGCAGTGCCTGGGGACTAGCGGGGGGGCAAGACACAGATACGCAGTATTTT. As protein: CSAWGLAGGQDTDTQYF.

This clonotype was counted at least ten times. The chain joins TRBV11-2 to TRBJ1-1; no clear D. The ends were cut back, 1 base at V and 1 base at J, with 16 bases in the middle. CDR3 length: 17 residues. CDR1 SGHAT and CDR2 FQNNGV come from the germline V gene. The CDR3 DNA is TGTGCCAGCAGCTTAGCATCGGTCCGGGTTTCGAACACTGAAGCTTTCTTT. Translated, it gives CASSLASVRVSNTEAFF.

About this clonotype itself: A much larger clone differs by one base, so this may be a read error. The conserved phenylalanine or tryptophan normally closing the CDR3 is absent here, so this likely arose from a read error. V gene TRBV27 combines with J gene TRBJ1-6; TRBD1 might be the D (5 bases). The CDR3 length is 15 residues. Looked up from germline, CDR1 is MNHEY and CDR2 is SMNVEV (reference sequence). V lost 6 bases and J lost 7, with 16 bases in between. CDR3 sequence reads: CASRSEGRENSPLHL. In DNA, the CDR3 is TGTGCCAGCAGATCAGAGGGCAGGGAGAATTCACCCCTCCACCTT.

This clonotype appeared many times. The rearrangement uses TRBV12-3 or TRBV12-4 and TRBJ1-6, with no clear D. V was cut by 7 bases and J by 10 bases, with 14 bases left in between. This CDR3 has 13 amino acids. The chain's CDR3 is CASNFGVLSPLHF. The DNA of the CDR3 is TGTGCCAGCAACTTCGGGGTTTTGTCACCCCTCCACTTT.

This clonotype was seen ten or more times. The rearrangement joins TRBV18 to TRBJ2-1, with D possibly being TRBD2 (7 bases). V shed 0 bases and J shed 5 bases, with 14 bases lying between them. CDR3 length: 16 amino acids. The germline V gene has CDR1 KGHSH and CDR2 LQKENI. This CDR3 reads CASSPPGGASDNEQFF. In DNA, the CDR3 is TGTGCCAGCTCACCACCGGGGGGGGCCTCGGACAATGAGCAGTTCTTC.

This clonotype has only a few counts. The CDR3 loop is CSVEGQGAEKLFF. The CDR3 coding sequence is TGCAGCGTTGAAGGACAGGGAGCCGAAAAACTGTTTTTT. The chain carries TRBV29-1 and TRBJ1-4; TRBD1 matches at 7 bases. Trimming at V came to 1 base and at J to 8 bases, leaving 4 bases not matched to a gene. The CDR3 has 13 residues. CDR1 is SQVTM, CDR2 ANQGSEA, per germline.

A remark on this clonotype: A read error likely explains this, since a far larger clone differs by one base. The chain has TRBV11-3 and TRBJ2-3; possible D gene TRBD2, 6 bases. The CDR3 extends over 14 amino acids. CDR1 and CDR2 (germline): SGHNT, YENEEA. The V end lost 8 bases, the J end lost 2 bases, and 14 bases lay between the germline ends. The CDR3 DNA is TGTGCCAGCTGCAGTAGCGGCCACACAGATACGCAGTATTTT. Amino acids: CASCSSGHTDTQYF.

This clonotype was picked up many times. A read error may produce the germline difference seen at one junction end. The chain uses TRBV4-1 and TRBJ1-1, with D possibly TRBD1 on 5 matching bases. CDR3 size: 14 residues. Germline CDR1 and CDR2: MGHRA and YSYEKL. Written as DNA, the CDR3 is TGTGCCAGCAGCCAAGGGGACGGGGGCACTGAAGCTTTCTTT. Amino acids: CASSQGDGGTEAFF.

This clonotype was detected many times. The gene calls are TRBV10-1 and TRBJ1-1; D gene unclear. CDR1 and CDR2 from the germline V gene are WNHNN and SYGVQD (reference sequence). This CDR3 has 13 residues. V lost 6 bases and J lost 1, with 9 bases in between. The CDR3 bases are TGCGCCAGCAGCCGGGATTCGAACACTGAAGCTTTCTTT. Translation gives CASSRDSNTEAFF.

This clonotype appeared many times. This chain uses TRBV6-2 or TRBV6-3 with TRBJ1-1; tentative D call: TRBD1 (5 bases). Trimming removed 5 bases from V and 10 bases from J, with 20 bases in between. The CDR3 loop spans 14 amino acids. Per germline, CDR1 MNHEY and CDR2 SVGEGT. The CDR3 loop reads CASSPSSGRDGAFF. The DNA of the CDR3 is TGTGCCAGCAGTCCATCGTCAGGGCGCGACGGAGCTTTCTTT.

Turning to this clonotype: A much larger clone sits a single nucleotide away, making a read error possible. The rearrangement links TRBV18 to TRBJ2-1; D may be TRBD2 (6 bases). The J call may be wrong; the DNA end is better matched by TRBJ2-5. The CDR3 totals 16 residues. CDR1 is KGHSH, CDR2 LQKENI, per germline. The CDR3 protein is CAGSPLRLVSQETQYF. The DNA of the CDR3 is TGTGCCGGCTCACCGCTCCGACTAGTTTCGCAAGAGACCCAGTACTTC.

This clonotype was recorded many times. The chain joins TRBV20-1 to TRBJ2-1; 9 positions agree with TRBD2. Per germline, CDR1 DFQATT and CDR2 SNEGSKA (reference sequence). The CDR3 sequence is 16 residues long. Unmatched junction bases numbered 11, after V lost 0 bases and J lost 8 bases. CDR3 in DNA: TGCAGTGCTAGAGATGGCCGGCGGGGGGGGGAAGATGAGCAGTTCTTC. Translating gives CSARDGRRGGEDEQFF.

This clonotype was observed a few times. V is TRBV29-1 and J is TRBJ2-5; D is unresolved. CDR1 SQVTM and CDR2 ANQGSEA come from the germline V gene. Trimming shortened V by 3 bases and J by 4 bases, and 12 bases separated the two germline ends. The CDR3 runs 13 residues. CDR3: CSVEATEGETQYF. The CDR3 DNA follows: TGCAGCGTTGAGGCCACAGAAGGAGAGACCCAGTACTTC.

There are many counts of this clonotype. The chain joins TRBV18 to TRBJ2-2; D might be TRBD1 (7 bases). With 3 bases removed from V and 2 bases from J, the gap between germline ends came to 16 bases. This CDR3 has 17 amino acids. Germline lookup yields CDR1 KGHSH and CDR2 LQKENI. The CDR3 protein is CASSPVRGTANTGELFF. In DNA form, the CDR3 reads TGTGCCAGCTCACCTGTCCGCGGGACAGCCAACACCGGGGAGCTGTTTTTT.

This clonotype was counted many times. The chain employs TRBV6-2 or TRBV6-3 and TRBJ2-1; possible D gene TRBD2, 6 bases. The length of the CDR3 is 15 residues. The germline gives CDR1 MNHEY, CDR2 SVGEGT. Trimming removed 5 bases from V and 10 bases from J, with 21 bases in between. CDR3 coding DNA: TGTGCCAGCAGTGTTACGGGACTCGCCGCCGGGGAGCAGTTCTTC. Translated: CASSVTGLAAGEQFF.